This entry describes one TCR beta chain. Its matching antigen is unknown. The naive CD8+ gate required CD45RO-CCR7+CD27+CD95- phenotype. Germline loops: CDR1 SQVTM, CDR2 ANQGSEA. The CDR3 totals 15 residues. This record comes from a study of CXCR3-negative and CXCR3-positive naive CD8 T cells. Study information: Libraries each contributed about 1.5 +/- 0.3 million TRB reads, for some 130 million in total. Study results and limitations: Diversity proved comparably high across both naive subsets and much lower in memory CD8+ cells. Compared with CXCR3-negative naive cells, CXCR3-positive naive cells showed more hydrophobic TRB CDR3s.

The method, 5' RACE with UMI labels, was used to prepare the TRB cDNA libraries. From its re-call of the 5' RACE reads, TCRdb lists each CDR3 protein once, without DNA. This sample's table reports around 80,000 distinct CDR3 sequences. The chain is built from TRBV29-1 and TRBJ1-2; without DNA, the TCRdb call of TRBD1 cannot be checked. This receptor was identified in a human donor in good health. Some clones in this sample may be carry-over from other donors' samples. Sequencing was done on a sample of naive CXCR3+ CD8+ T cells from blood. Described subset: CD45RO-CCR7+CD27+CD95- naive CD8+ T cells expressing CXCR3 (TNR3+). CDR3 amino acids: CSVEEGIRRGYGYTF.